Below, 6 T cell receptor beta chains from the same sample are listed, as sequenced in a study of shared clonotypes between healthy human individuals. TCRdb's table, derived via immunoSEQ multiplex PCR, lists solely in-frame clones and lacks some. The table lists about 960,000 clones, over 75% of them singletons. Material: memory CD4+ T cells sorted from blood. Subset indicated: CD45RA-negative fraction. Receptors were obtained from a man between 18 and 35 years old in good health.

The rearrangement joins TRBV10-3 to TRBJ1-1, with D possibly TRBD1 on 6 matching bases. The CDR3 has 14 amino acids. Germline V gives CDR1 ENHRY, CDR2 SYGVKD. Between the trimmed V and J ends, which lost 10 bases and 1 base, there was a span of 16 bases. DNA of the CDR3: TGTGCCACACTCGCGGACAGCGAGAACACTGAAGCTTTCTTT. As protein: CATLADSENTEAFF.

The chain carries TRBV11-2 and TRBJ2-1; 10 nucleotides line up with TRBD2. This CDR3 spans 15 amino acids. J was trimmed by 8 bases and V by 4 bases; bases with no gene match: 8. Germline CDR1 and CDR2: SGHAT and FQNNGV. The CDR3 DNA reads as TGTGCCAGCAGCTCAGCGGGGGGGCCAGTTGATGAGCAGTTCTTC. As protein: CASSSAGGPVDEQFF.

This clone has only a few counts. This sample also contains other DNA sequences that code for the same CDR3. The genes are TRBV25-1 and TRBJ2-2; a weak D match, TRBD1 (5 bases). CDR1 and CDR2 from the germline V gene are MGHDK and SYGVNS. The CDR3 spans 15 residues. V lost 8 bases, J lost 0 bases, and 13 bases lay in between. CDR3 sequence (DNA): TGTGCCAGCCAGAAGACAGCCTCGAACACCGGGGAGCTGTTTTTT. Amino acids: CASQKTASNTGELFF.

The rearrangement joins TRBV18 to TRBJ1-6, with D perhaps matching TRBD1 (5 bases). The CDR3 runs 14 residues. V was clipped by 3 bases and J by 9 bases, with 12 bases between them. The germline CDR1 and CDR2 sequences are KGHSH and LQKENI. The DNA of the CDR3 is TGTGCCAGCTCACCGGAAGGGACTAGTTCACCCCTCCACTTT. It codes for CASSPEGTSSPLHF.

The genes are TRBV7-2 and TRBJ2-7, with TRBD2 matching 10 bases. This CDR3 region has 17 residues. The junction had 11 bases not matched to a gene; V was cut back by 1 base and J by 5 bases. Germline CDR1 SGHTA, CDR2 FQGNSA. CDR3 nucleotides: TGTGCCAGCAGCTTAGTCCCGATGGCTAGCGGGAGAAACGAGCAGTACTTC. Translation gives CASSLVPMASGRNEQYF. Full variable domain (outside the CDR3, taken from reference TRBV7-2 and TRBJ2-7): GAGVSQSPSNKVTEKGKDVELRCDPISGHTALYWYRQSLGQGLEFLIYFQGNSAPDKSGLPSDRFSAERTGGSVSTLTIQRTQQEDSAVYLCASSLVPMASGRNEQYFGPGTRLTVT.

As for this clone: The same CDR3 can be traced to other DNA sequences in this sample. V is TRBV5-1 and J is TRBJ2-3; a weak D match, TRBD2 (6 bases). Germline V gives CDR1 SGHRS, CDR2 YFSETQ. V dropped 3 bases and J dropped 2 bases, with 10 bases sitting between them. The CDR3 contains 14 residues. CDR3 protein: CASSSGTSTDTQYF. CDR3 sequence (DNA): TGCGCCAGCAGCTCCGGGACTTCCACAGATACGCAGTATTTT. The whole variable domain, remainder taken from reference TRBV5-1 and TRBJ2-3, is KAGVTQTPRYLIKTRGQQVTLSCSPISGHRSVSWYQQTPGQGLQFLFEYFSETQRNKGNFPGRFSGRQFSNSRSEMNVSTLELGDSALYLCASSSGTSTDTQYFGPGTRLTVL.